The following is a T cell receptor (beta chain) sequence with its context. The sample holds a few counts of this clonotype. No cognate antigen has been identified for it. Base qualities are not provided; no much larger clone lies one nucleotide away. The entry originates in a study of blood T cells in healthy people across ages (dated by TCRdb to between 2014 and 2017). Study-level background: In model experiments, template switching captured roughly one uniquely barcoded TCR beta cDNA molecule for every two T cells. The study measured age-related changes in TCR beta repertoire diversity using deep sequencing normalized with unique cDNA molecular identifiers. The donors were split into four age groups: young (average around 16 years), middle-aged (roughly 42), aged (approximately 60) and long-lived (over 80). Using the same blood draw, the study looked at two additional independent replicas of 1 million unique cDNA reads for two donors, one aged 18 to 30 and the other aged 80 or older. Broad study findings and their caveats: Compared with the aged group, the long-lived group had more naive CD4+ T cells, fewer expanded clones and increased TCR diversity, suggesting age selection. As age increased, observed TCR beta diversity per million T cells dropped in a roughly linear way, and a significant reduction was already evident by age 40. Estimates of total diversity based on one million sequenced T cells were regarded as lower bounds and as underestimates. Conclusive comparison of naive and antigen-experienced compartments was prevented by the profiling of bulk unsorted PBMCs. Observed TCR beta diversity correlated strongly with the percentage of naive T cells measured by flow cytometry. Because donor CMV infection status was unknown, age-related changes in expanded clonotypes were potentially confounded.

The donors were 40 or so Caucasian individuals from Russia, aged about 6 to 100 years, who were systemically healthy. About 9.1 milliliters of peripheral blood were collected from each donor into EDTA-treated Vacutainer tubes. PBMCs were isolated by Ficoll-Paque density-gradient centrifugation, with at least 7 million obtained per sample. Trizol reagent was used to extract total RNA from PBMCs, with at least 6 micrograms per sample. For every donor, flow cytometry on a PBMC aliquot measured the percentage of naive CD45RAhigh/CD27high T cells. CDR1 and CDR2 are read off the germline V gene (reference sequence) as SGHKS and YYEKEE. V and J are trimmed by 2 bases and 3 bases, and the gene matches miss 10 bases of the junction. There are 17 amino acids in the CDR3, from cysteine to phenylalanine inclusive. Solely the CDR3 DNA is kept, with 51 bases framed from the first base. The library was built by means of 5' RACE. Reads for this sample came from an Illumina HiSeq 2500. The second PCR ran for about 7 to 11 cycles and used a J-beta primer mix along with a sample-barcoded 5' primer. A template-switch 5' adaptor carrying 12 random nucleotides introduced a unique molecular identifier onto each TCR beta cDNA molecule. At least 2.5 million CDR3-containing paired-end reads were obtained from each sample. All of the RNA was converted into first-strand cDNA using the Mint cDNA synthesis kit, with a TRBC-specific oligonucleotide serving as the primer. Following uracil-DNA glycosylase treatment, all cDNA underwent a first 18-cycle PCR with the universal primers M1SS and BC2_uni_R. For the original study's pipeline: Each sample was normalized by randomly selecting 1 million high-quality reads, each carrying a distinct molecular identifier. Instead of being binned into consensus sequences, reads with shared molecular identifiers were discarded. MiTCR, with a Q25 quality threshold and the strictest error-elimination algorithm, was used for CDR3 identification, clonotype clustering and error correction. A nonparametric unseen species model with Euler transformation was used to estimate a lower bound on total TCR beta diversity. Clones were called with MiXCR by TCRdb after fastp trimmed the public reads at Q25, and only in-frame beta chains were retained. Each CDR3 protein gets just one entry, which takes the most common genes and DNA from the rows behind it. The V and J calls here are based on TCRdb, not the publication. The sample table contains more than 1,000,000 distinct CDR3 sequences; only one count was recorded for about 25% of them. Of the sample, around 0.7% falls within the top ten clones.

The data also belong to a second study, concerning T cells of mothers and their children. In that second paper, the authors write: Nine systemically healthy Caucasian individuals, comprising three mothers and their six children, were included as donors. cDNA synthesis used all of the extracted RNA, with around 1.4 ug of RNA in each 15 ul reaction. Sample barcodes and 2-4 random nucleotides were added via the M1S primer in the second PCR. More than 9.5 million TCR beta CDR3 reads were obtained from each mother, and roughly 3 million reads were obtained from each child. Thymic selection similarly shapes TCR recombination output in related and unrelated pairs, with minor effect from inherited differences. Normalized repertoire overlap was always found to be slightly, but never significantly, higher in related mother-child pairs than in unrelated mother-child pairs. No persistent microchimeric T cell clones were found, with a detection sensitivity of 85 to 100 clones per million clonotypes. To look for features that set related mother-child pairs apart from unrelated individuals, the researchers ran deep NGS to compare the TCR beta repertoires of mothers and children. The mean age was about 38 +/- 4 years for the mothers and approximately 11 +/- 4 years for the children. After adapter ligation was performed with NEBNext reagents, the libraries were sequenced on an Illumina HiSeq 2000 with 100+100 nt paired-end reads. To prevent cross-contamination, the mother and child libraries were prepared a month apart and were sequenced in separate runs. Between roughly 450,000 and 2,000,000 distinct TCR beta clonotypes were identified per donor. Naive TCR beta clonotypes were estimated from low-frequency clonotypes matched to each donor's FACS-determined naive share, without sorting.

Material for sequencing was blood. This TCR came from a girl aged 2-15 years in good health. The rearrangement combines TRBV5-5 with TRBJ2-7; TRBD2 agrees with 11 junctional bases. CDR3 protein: CASSLLAGEGYGYEQYF. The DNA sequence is TGTGCCAGCAGCTTACTAGCGGGAGAGGGGTACGGCTACGAGCAGTACTTC.